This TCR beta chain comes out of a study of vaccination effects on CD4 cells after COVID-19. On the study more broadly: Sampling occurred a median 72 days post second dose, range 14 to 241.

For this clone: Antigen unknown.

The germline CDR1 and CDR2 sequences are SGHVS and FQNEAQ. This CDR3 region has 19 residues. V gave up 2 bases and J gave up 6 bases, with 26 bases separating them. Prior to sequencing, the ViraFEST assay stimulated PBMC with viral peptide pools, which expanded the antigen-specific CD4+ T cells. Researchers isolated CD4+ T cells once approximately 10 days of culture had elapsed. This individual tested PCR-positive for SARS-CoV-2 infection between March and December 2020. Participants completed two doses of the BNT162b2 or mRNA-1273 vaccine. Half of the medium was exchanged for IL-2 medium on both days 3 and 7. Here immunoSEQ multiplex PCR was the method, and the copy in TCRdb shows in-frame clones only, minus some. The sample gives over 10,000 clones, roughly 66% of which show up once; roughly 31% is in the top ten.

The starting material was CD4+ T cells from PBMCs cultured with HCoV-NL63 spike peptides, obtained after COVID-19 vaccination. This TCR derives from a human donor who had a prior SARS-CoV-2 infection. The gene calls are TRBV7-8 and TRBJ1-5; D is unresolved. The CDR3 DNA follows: TGTGCCAGCAGCTTACTAGGGCCCTGGGCAGCCGAGGATGCTCAGCCCCAGCATTTT. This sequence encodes CASSLLGPWAAEDAQPQHF.